This record concerns one T cell receptor (beta chain) sequence. Its antigen is unknown. DNA loading was fixed at 350 to 450 ng for all bulk PBMC samples. Data came from immunoSEQ multiplex PCR; TCRdb stores just in-frame clones and leaves some out. Among about 11,000 clones, about 88% were seen once, and the ten largest hold roughly 6.1%. The CDR3 spans 15 residues. Trimming took off 1 base at V and 2 bases at J, with 9 bases between the two ends. Germline V gives CDR1 LGHNA, CDR2 YNFKEQ. The sample originates from a study of blood T cell dynamics during melanoma immunotherapy. Study as a whole: Patients with metastatic melanoma got pembrolizumab or nivolumab-ipilimumab as first-line care.

Findings and caveats of the study: Disease-control patients' PBMC repertoires became either more clonal or more diverse at W3.

Time point defined: week 3, after first cycle of checkpoint inhibitor. Blood was drawn before treatment and at week 3 after checkpoint blockade. The sample in question was blood, obtained from a patient treated with checkpoint blockade. V gene TRBV4-2 combines with J gene TRBJ2-1; TRBD2 is a possible D gene (5 bases). This clonotype was obtained from a human donor with melanoma. The CDR3 loop reads CASSQGGEPYNEQFF. Here the CDR3 DNA reads TGTGCCAGCAGCCAAGGGGGAGAGCCCTACAATGAGCAGTTCTTC.